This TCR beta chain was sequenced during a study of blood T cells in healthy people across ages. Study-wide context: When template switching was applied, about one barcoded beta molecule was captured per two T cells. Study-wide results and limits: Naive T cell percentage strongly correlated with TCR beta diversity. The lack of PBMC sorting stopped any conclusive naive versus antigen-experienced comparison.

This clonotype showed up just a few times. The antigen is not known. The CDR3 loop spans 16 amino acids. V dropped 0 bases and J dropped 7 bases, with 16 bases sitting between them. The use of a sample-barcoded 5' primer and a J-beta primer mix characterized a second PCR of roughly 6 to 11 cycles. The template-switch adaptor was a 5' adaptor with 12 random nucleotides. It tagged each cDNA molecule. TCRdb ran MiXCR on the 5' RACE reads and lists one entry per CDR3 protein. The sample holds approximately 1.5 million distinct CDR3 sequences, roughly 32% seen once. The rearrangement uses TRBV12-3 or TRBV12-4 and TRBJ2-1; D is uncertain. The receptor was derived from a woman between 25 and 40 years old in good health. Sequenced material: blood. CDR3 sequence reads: CASSLASTDVFNEQFF. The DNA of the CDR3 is TGTGCCAGCAGTTTAGCGAGTACAGATGTTTTTAATGAGCAGTTCTTC.